These T cell receptor beta chains were read from a single sample in a study of CD8 T cells in ankylosing spondylitis. In TCRdb, the 5' RACE reads were re-called with MiXCR into one record per CDR3 protein. The sample yields about 440,000 distinct CDR3 sequences, roughly a sixth seen once. The sequenced sample consisted of blood, either unsorted or a sorted T cell fraction (not recorded which). The receptors shown here come from a male donor with ankylosing spondylitis. Both conserved end residues are part of each CDR3.

V: TRBV12-3/TRBV12-4; J: TRBJ1-3; CDR3: CASSRAGVGNTIYF
V: TRBV20-1; J: TRBJ2-1; CDR3: CSARGTWEEQFF
V: TRBV20-1; J: TRBJ2-7; CDR3: CSAPGTASSYEQYF
V: TRBV20-1; J: TRBJ1-1; CDR3: CSATDRVGEAFF
V: TRBV10-3; J: TRBJ1-2; CDR3: CAISESADYGYTF
V: TRBV20-1; J: TRBJ1-4; CDR3: CSATDRPNEKLFF
V: TRBV12-3/TRBV12-4; J: TRBJ2-1; CDR3: CASSTSGRRDNEQFF
V: TRBV20-1; J: TRBJ2-1; CDR3: CSARKEWPHNEQFF
V: TRBV29-1; J: TRBJ2-7; CDR3: CSVITGYYEQYF
V: TRBV20-1; J: TRBJ1-6; CDR3: CSARAPGTVQSPLHF
V: TRBV2; J: TRBJ2-4; CDR3: CASSETWAKNIQYF
V: TRBV20-1; J: TRBJ2-1; CDR3: CSAGDQLHNEQFF
V: TRBV3-1; J: TRBJ2-4; CDR3: CASSLGDIQYF
V: TRBV2; J: TRBJ1-2; CDR3: CASGHLPNYGYTF
V: TRBV20-1; J: TRBJ2-7; CDR3: CSGGTMGQNYEQYF
V: TRBV11-2; J: TRBJ2-1; CDR3: CASAGYGLAGPQRSEQFF
V: TRBV5-1; J: TRBJ2-5; CDR3: CASSTRGQVQTQETQYF
V: TRBV3-1; J: TRBJ2-7; CDR3: CASSQGRDSYEQYF
V: TRBV20-1; J: TRBJ2-7; CDR3: CSARTGGGEQYF
V: TRBV12-3/TRBV12-4; J: TRBJ2-3; CDR3: CASSFGSALPAQYF
V: TRBV11-2; J: TRBJ1-1; CDR3: CASSQRVDTEAFF
V: TRBV7-8; J: TRBJ2-1; CDR3: CASSSPRTSGLGNEQFF
V: TRBV7-2; J: TRBJ1-1; CDR3: CASSPFGGPMNTEAFF
V: TRBV12-3/TRBV12-4; J: TRBJ2-1; CDR3: CASSLRAGGPNEQFF
V: TRBV12-3/TRBV12-4; J: TRBJ2-5; CDR3: CASSPPGQGEETQYF
V: TRBV28; J: TRBJ2-1; CDR3: CASRDIARSYNEQFF
V: TRBV18; J: TRBJ1-1; CDR3: CASSPPQGAGVSEAFF
V: TRBV5-8; J: TRBJ2-3; CDR3: CASSSIRGLDTQYF
V: TRBV6-5; J: TRBJ1-1; CDR3: CASSYRGLSGTEAFF
V: TRBV7-9; J: TRBJ1-1; CDR3: CASSPGTSPISNTEAFF